A selection of T cell receptor beta chains follows, all from one sample in a study of T cell repertoires in cytomegalovirus infection. Their specific antigens are unknown. TCRdb re-analysed the reads in MiXCR, keeping a single row per CDR3 protein. Altogether 60,000 to 75,000 distinct CDR3 sequences are present, approximately 22% being singletons, with the ten largest covering 79%. The sequencing input was PBMCs, sequenced either directly or after in vitro stimulation (not recorded which). The receptors shown here come from a human donor in good health (CMV status not recorded). Some clones in this sample may be carry-over from other donors' samples. Each CDR3 is given with its conserved first and last residue. The D gene is left open where the match is weak. Size tells how often a clone was seen (once, few, many) or the class of an expanded clone, and some rows leave it out.

d_gene: TRBD2
abundance: -
v_gene: TRBV27
j_gene: TRBJ2-1
CDR3nt: TGTGCCAGCAGGACGATGTCGAGCGGGAGATATAACAATGAGCAGTTCTTC
CDR3aa: CASRTMSSGRYNNEQFF

d_gene: -
abundance: -
v_gene: TRBV6-2/TRBV6-3
j_gene: TRBJ2-3
CDR3nt: TGTGCCAGCGGTAGGGCCATCAGGACAGATACGCAGTATTTT
CDR3aa: CASGRAIRTDTQYF

d_gene: -
abundance: few
v_gene: TRBV29-1
j_gene: TRBJ2-5
CDR3nt: TGCAGCGTTGAAAAGGGAACGACTTCATACCAGTACTTC
CDR3aa: CSVEKGTTSYQYF

d_gene: -
abundance: -
v_gene: TRBV2
j_gene: TRBJ2-2
CDR3nt: TGTGCCAGCAGTGTGGTAGCGCCGAACACCGGGGAGCTGTTTTTT
CDR3aa: CASSVVAPNTGELFF

d_gene: TRBD2
abundance: -
v_gene: TRBV5-4
j_gene: TRBJ2-7
CDR3nt: TGTGCCAGCAGCCTACTAGCGGGTTTCTCCTACGAGCAGTACTTC
CDR3aa: CASSLLAGFSYEQYF

d_gene: -
abundance: many
v_gene: TRBV11-1
j_gene: TRBJ2-3
CDR3nt: TGTGCCAGCAGCCACCTAGCGTCCTTAAATACGCAGTATTTT
CDR3aa: CASSHLASLNTQYF

d_gene: -
abundance: -
v_gene: TRBV12-3/TRBV12-4
j_gene: TRBJ2-7
CDR3nt: TGTGCCAGCAGCCTGAGGGGTAGACTTAGCTACGAGCAGTACTTC
CDR3aa: CASSLRGRLSYEQYF

d_gene: TRBD2
abundance: many
v_gene: TRBV7-2
j_gene: TRBJ2-7
CDR3nt: TGTGCCAGCAGCCCGGCTGGTAGCGGGAGATTCTACGAGCAGTACTTC
CDR3aa: CASSPAGSGRFYEQYF

d_gene: TRBD1
abundance: few
v_gene: TRBV19
j_gene: TRBJ1-1
CDR3nt: TGTGCCAGTACGCCCCAGGGGGCCCCGGAAGCTTTCTTT
CDR3aa: CASTPQGAPEAFF

d_gene: TRBD2
abundance: -
v_gene: TRBV6-6
j_gene: TRBJ2-7
CDR3nt: TGTGCCAGCAGTTACTCCACAGGAAAGGGACTAGCGGGAGGCGAGCAGTACTTC
CDR3aa: CASSYSTGKGLAGGEQYF

d_gene: -
abundance: many
v_gene: TRBV7-8
j_gene: TRBJ1-3
CDR3nt: TGTGCCAGCAGACCACCTGGGACGGCCGGAAACACCATATATTTT
CDR3aa: CASRPPGTAGNTIYF

d_gene: -
abundance: -
v_gene: TRBV19
j_gene: TRBJ2-1
CDR3nt: TGTGCCAGTAGTATAGATGGGGGCAGGGGACTCAGCTCCTACAATGAGCAGTTCTTC
CDR3aa: CASSIDGGRGLSSYNEQFF

d_gene: TRBD2
abundance: few
v_gene: TRBV5-6
j_gene: TRBJ2-1
CDR3nt: TGTGCCAGCAGCTTGGAGGGCGGGGGAAAGGACAATGAGCAGTTCTTC
CDR3aa: CASSLEGGGKDNEQFF

d_gene: TRBD1
abundance: -
v_gene: TRBV4-1
j_gene: TRBJ2-5
CDR3nt: TGCGCCAGCAGCCAACAAGATCCAAACTTAGGACAGGGATCGAAGACCCAGTACTTC
CDR3aa: CASSQQDPNLGQGSKTQYF

d_gene: -
abundance: few
v_gene: TRBV19
j_gene: TRBJ1-2
CDR3nt: TGTGCCAGTAGAGATCGAGGGGGCTATGGCTACACCTTC
CDR3aa: CASRDRGGYGYTF

d_gene: TRBD2
abundance: -
v_gene: TRBV6-2/TRBV6-3
j_gene: TRBJ2-1
CDR3nt: TGTGCCAGCAGCGCCGGGGGGGCGGGAGAAAAGTTCTTC
CDR3aa: CASSAGGAGEKFF

d_gene: TRBD2
abundance: -
v_gene: TRBV6-1
j_gene: TRBJ2-7
CDR3nt: TGTGCCAGCAGTCATCTAGCGGGAGACTACGAGCAGTACTTC
CDR3aa: CASSHLAGDYEQYF

d_gene: -
abundance: many
v_gene: TRBV4-2
j_gene: TRBJ2-1
CDR3nt: TGTGCCAGCAGCCAAGAGCTCGGGGTACCGAGGCGGTTCTTC
CDR3aa: CASSQELGVPRRFF

d_gene: TRBD2
abundance: few
v_gene: TRBV6-1
j_gene: TRBJ2-1
CDR3nt: TGTGCCAGCAGTGTAGGGACTAGCGGGAGCTTTTATGAGCAGTTCTTC
CDR3aa: CASSVGTSGSFYEQFF

d_gene: -
abundance: few
v_gene: TRBV6-1
j_gene: TRBJ2-7
CDR3nt: TGTGCCAGCAGTGAGGTGGGACGGGACGGGAGGTACTTC
CDR3aa: CASSEVGRDGRYF

d_gene: -
abundance: -
v_gene: TRBV4-3
j_gene: TRBJ2-1
CDR3nt: TGCGCCAGCAGCCAAGATCCCACAGGGCCCTCCTACAATGAGCAGTTCTTC
CDR3aa: CASSQDPTGPSYNEQFF

d_gene: -
abundance: -
v_gene: TRBV4-2
j_gene: TRBJ2-3
CDR3nt: TGTGCCAGCAGCCAAGACCGGGACGGAGGCACAGATACGCAGTATTTT
CDR3aa: CASSQDRDGGTDTQYF

d_gene: TRBD1
abundance: -
v_gene: TRBV7-6
j_gene: TRBJ2-7
CDR3nt: TGTGCCAGCAGCCCCCGGACAGGGGGCTCCTACGAGCAGTACTTC
CDR3aa: CASSPRTGGSYEQYF

d_gene: -
abundance: -
v_gene: TRBV7-6
j_gene: TRBJ1-4
CDR3nt: TGTGCCAGCAGCTCCATGGCCAGAAATGAAAAACTGTTTTTT
CDR3aa: CASSSMARNEKLFF

d_gene: -
abundance: few
v_gene: TRBV6-6
j_gene: TRBJ1-4
CDR3nt: TGTGCCAGCAGTTCCTGGGGAGGAAGAGCAACTAATGAAAAACTGTTTTTT
CDR3aa: CASSSWGGRATNEKLFF

d_gene: TRBD1
abundance: -
v_gene: TRBV5-4
j_gene: TRBJ2-2
CDR3nt: TGTGCCAGCGGTAACAACCAGGGGGCCGGGGAGCTGTTTTTT
CDR3aa: CASGNNQGAGELFF

d_gene: -
abundance: -
v_gene: TRBV2
j_gene: TRBJ1-5
CDR3nt: TGTGCCAGCAGTGAACACAGGGAAGGGCCCCAGCATTTT
CDR3aa: CASSEHREGPQHF

d_gene: -
abundance: many
v_gene: TRBV7-2
j_gene: TRBJ2-7
CDR3nt: TGTGCCAGCAGCTTAGCGGGAACCTCCTACGAGCAGTACTTC
CDR3aa: CASSLAGTSYEQYF

d_gene: -
abundance: many
v_gene: TRBV7-2
j_gene: TRBJ2-7
CDR3nt: TGTGCCAGCAGCTTAAATAGTGATTCCTACGAGCAGTACTTC
CDR3aa: CASSLNSDSYEQYF

d_gene: -
abundance: once
v_gene: TRBV5-1
j_gene: TRBJ2-3
CDR3nt: TGCGCCAGCAGCGAACGAGGGAGCACAGATACGCAGTATTTT
CDR3aa: CASSERGSTDTQYF

d_gene: TRBD2
abundance: few
v_gene: TRBV6-5
j_gene: TRBJ2-5
CDR3nt: TGTGCCAGCAGTCAGAGCGGCGGGAGCGAAGAGACCCAGTACTTC
CDR3aa: CASSQSGGSEETQYF

d_gene: -
abundance: many
v_gene: TRBV11-2
j_gene: TRBJ1-6
CDR3nt: TGTGCCAGCAGTAGGACACCTTTCAATTCACCCCTCCACTTT
CDR3aa: CASSRTPFNSPLHF

d_gene: -
abundance: -
v_gene: TRBV20-1
j_gene: TRBJ2-1
CDR3nt: TGCAGTGCTAGAGACCAATGGGTCTTCTTAAATGAGCAGTTCTTC
CDR3aa: CSARDQWVFLNEQFF

d_gene: TRBD1
abundance: many
v_gene: TRBV7-9
j_gene: TRBJ2-1
CDR3nt: TGTGCCAGCAGCCTGGAACAGGGGGGATCCTACAATGAGCAGTTCTTC
CDR3aa: CASSLEQGGSYNEQFF

d_gene: -
abundance: -
v_gene: TRBV7-2
j_gene: TRBJ1-5
CDR3nt: TGTGCCAGCAGCTTAGTAACGGGAGGTGAAAGCAATCAGCCCCAGCATTTT
CDR3aa: CASSLVTGGESNQPQHF

d_gene: TRBD2
abundance: -
v_gene: TRBV5-1
j_gene: TRBJ2-1
CDR3nt: TGCGCCAGCAGCGGAGGACTAGCGTCCTACAATGAGCAGTTCTTC
CDR3aa: CASSGGLASYNEQFF

d_gene: TRBD1
abundance: few
v_gene: TRBV7-2
j_gene: TRBJ2-2
CDR3nt: TGTGCCAGCAGCTCCCGACAGGGGTGGAACACCGGGGAGCTGTTTTTT
CDR3aa: CASSSRQGWNTGELFF

d_gene: -
abundance: few
v_gene: TRBV20-1
j_gene: TRBJ2-7
CDR3nt: TGCAGTGCTAGAGATATCCAGGGGAGCCACGAGCAGTACTTC
CDR3aa: CSARDIQGSHEQYF

d_gene: -
abundance: few
v_gene: TRBV15
j_gene: TRBJ2-1
CDR3nt: TGTGCCACCAGCAGAGGAGGGTACAATGAGCAGTTCTTC
CDR3aa: CATSRGGYNEQFF

d_gene: -
abundance: -
v_gene: TRBV4-3
j_gene: TRBJ2-3
CDR3nt: TGCGCCAGCAGCCAAGATGCGGGTGGCTCTGCAGATACGCAGTATTTT
CDR3aa: CASSQDAGGSADTQYF

d_gene: -
abundance: once
v_gene: TRBV7-9
j_gene: TRBJ1-2
CDR3nt: TGTGTCAGCAGCTTAGAGTCAGGGTCGGACGGCTACACCTTC
CDR3aa: CVSSLESGSDGYTF

d_gene: -
abundance: -
v_gene: TRBV19
j_gene: TRBJ1-1
CDR3nt: TGTGCCAGTAGAACAGGGATCATGAACACTGAAGCTTTCTTT
CDR3aa: CASRTGIMNTEAFF

d_gene: TRBD2
abundance: many
v_gene: TRBV7-8
j_gene: TRBJ2-5
CDR3nt: TGTGCCAGCAGCAGTGGACTAGCGGGGGCATGGGAGACCCAGTACTTC
CDR3aa: CASSSGLAGAWETQYF

d_gene: -
abundance: few
v_gene: TRBV7-9
j_gene: TRBJ1-1
CDR3nt: TGTGCCAGCAGCTGGCGACAGGAGAACACTGAAGCTTTCTTT
CDR3aa: CASSWRQENTEAFF

d_gene: TRBD2
abundance: few
v_gene: TRBV2
j_gene: TRBJ2-2
CDR3nt: TGTGCCAGCAGGCCGACTAGCGGAGTCACCGGGGAGCTGTTTTTT
CDR3aa: CASRPTSGVTGELFF

d_gene: TRBD2
abundance: -
v_gene: TRBV19
j_gene: TRBJ2-1
CDR3nt: TGTGCCAGTATGGGGGGAGCGGGAGGGCCCTACAATGAGCAGTTCTTC
CDR3aa: CASMGGAGGPYNEQFF

d_gene: -
abundance: -
v_gene: TRBV7-9
j_gene: TRBJ1-6
CDR3nt: TGTGCCAGCAGCTTAGAACAGTATAATTCACCCCTCCACTTT
CDR3aa: CASSLEQYNSPLHF

d_gene: -
abundance: -
v_gene: TRBV4-3
j_gene: TRBJ2-3
CDR3nt: TGCGCCAGCAGCCAAGATTTTTGGCAGGGGTTAGGCGGGACCCTGGGGGATACGCAGTATTTT
CDR3aa: CASSQDFWQGLGGTLGDTQYF

d_gene: TRBD1
abundance: many
v_gene: TRBV7-2
j_gene: TRBJ1-2
CDR3nt: TGTGCCAGCAGCTCGAACAGGGGGCGCTTATCTAACTATGGCTACACCTTC
CDR3aa: CASSSNRGRLSNYGYTF

d_gene: TRBD2
abundance: -
v_gene: TRBV7-2
j_gene: TRBJ2-7
CDR3nt: TGTGCCAGCAGCTTCGGGCTAGCGGCCTACGAGCAGTACTTC
CDR3aa: CASSFGLAAYEQYF

d_gene: TRBD1
abundance: -
v_gene: TRBV24-1
j_gene: TRBJ2-7
CDR3nt: TGTGCCACCAGTGACCCTGGACAGGGTATCCACGAGCAGTACTTC
CDR3aa: CATSDPGQGIHEQYF

d_gene: -
abundance: -
v_gene: TRBV12-3/TRBV12-4
j_gene: TRBJ2-1
CDR3nt: TGTGCCAGCAGTTTCAATCCGCTAAATGAGCAGTTCTTC
CDR3aa: CASSFNPLNEQFF

d_gene: -
abundance: -
v_gene: TRBV19
j_gene: TRBJ2-7
CDR3nt: TGTGCCAGTAGTATGGCAGGGGCGGCCTACGAGCAGTACTTC
CDR3aa: CASSMAGAAYEQYF

d_gene: TRBD2
abundance: -
v_gene: TRBV4-2
j_gene: TRBJ2-3
CDR3nt: TGTGCCAGCAGCCAATCCAATAGCGGGAGATGGACAGATACGCAGTATTTT
CDR3aa: CASSQSNSGRWTDTQYF

d_gene: -
abundance: -
v_gene: TRBV7-9
j_gene: TRBJ2-7
CDR3nt: TGTGCCAGCAGCTTATTGGGGAGTACCTACGAGCAGTACTTC
CDR3aa: CASSLLGSTYEQYF